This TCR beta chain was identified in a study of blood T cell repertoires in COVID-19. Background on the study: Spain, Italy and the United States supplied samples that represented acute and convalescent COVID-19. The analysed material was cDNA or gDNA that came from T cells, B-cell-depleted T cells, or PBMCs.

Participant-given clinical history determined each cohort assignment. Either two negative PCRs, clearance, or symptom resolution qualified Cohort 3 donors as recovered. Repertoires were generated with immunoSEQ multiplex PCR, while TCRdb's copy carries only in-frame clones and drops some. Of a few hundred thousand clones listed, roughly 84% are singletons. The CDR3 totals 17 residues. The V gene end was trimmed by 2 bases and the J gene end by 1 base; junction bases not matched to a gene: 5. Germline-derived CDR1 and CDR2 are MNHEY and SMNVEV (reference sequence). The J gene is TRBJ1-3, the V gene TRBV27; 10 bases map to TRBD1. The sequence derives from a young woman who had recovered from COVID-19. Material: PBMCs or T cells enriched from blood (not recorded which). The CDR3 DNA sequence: TGTGCCAGCAGTTTAGGGACAGGGGCGACTTCTGGAAACACCATATATTTT. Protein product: CASSLGTGATSGNTIYF.